The 12 T cell receptor beta chains below were found in one sample sequenced in a study of T-cell reconstitution after alpha-beta-depleted transplantation in children. TCRbeta library construction was performed incorporating unique molecular identifiers. MiXCR was run by TCRdb on the PCR reads, yielding one entry per CDR3 protein. This table holds roughly 590,000 distinct CDR3 sequences, around a sixth found once. Here the sequenced sample was PBMCs from the stem cell graft donor, taken from the stem cell graft. These receptors were obtained from a human donor who donated a stem cell graft to a child with acute myeloid leukemia.

The sample holds many counts of this clonotype. This sequence joins TRBV11-2 and TRBJ2-2, with 8 positions matching TRBD1. CDR3 length: 18 residues. Germline trimming cut 6 bases from V and 4 bases from J; bases unmatched to any gene: 16. The germline CDR1 and CDR2 sequences are SGHAT and FQNNGV. The CDR3 region has the DNA TGTGCCAGCAGTAGGTGGTTCAGGGGGCGTGAAGTCACCGGGGAGCTGTTTTTT. Residues: CASSRWFRGREVTGELFF.

Notes on this clonotype: This clone may be a read error of a much larger clone one base away. The chain recombines TRBV6-1 with TRBJ1-2; D possibly corresponds to TRBD1 (6 bases). CDR3 length: 15 residues. V was trimmed by 7 bases and J by 1 base, leaving 16 bases between them. Germline assignment: CDR1 MNHNS and CDR2 SASEGT. This CDR3 reads CASISFADSNYGYTF. The DNA for the CDR3 is TGTGCCAGCATCTCTTTCGCGGACAGTAACTATGGCTACACCTTC.

This clonotype was counted at least ten times. V usage is TRBV29-1 and J usage is TRBJ2-7, with a weak D call TRBD1 (6 bases). This CDR3 is 13 amino acids long. CDR1 SQVTM and CDR2 ANQGSEA come from the germline V gene. Trimming removed 6 bases from V and 4 bases from J, with 16 bases in between. As DNA, the CDR3 is TGCAGCGTGTCCAGGGGCGAATCTTACGAGCAGTACTTC. It codes for CSVSRGESYEQYF.

The genes are TRBV7-8 and TRBJ1-5, with a possible D match to TRBD1 (5 bases). The V end lost 3 bases, the J end lost 3 bases, and 12 bases lay between the germline ends. The germline V gene has CDR1 SGHVS and CDR2 FQNEAQ. There are 15 residues in the CDR3. In DNA form, the CDR3 reads TGTGCCAGCAGCTTGCCAGACAGCTACAATCAGCCCCAGCATTTT. It is translated as CASSLPDSYNQPQHF.

This clonotype was picked up many times. The chain carries TRBV29-1 and TRBJ1-1; possible D gene TRBD1, 5 bases. The CDR3 is 13 amino acids. CDR1 is SQVTM, CDR2 ANQGSEA, per germline. V lost 4 bases and J 4 bases, leaving 13 bases between the germline ends. In DNA, the CDR3 is TGCAGCGTTGGATTAGGGGAGGGCACTGAAGCTTTCTTT. Protein: CSVGLGEGTEAFF.

The chain has TRBV15 and TRBJ2-5, with D perhaps TRBD1 (5 bases). The V gene lost 0 bases and the J gene lost 3 bases, with 8 bases spanning the gap. The germline CDR1 and CDR2 sequences are LNHNV and YYDKDF (reference sequence). The length of the CDR3 is 14 residues. The DNA for the CDR3 is TGTGCCACCAGCAGAGATATAGGGGAAGAGACCCAGTACTTC. Its translation is CATSRDIGEETQYF.

The V gene is TRBV27, the J gene TRBJ2-7; D unresolved. This CDR3 spans 13 amino acids. The V and J ends lost 5 bases and 7 bases respectively, with 15 bases between them. Germline CDR1 is MNHEY and CDR2 is SMNVEV (reference sequence). The CDR3 DNA is TGTGCCAGCAGTATCGGACGGTTGGGTGAGCAGTACTTC. Protein product: CASSIGRLGEQYF.

This clonotype has a count of ten or more. The gene calls are TRBV12-3 or TRBV12-4 and TRBJ2-7, with TRBD1 matching over 7 bases. V was pared by 3 bases and J by 0 bases, with 5 bases of the junction left unmatched. CDR3 length: 15 amino acids. The CDR3 reads CASSFGAGGSYEQYF. In DNA form, the CDR3 reads TGTGCCAGCAGTTTCGGGGCAGGGGGCTCCTACGAGCAGTACTTC.

This clonotype has at least ten counts. The V call is TRBV20-1, the J call TRBJ2-7; D is uncertain. V lost 1 base and J lost 4, with 11 bases in between. Per germline, CDR1 DFQATT and CDR2 SNEGSKA (reference sequence). The CDR3 runs to 13 residues. CDR3 sequence reads: CSARGLGYYEQYF. DNA for the CDR3: TGCAGTGCTAGAGGACTGGGATATTACGAGCAGTACTTC.

Ten or more counts support this clonotype. The chain carries TRBV29-1 and TRBJ2-3; TRBD1 aligns across 9 bases. Germline V gene lookup returns CDR1 SQVTM and CDR2 ANQGSEA. The trim removed 4 bases at V and 4 bases at J, leaving 6 bases unmatched. The CDR3 extends over 14 amino acids. The CDR3, as DNA: TGCAGCGTTGTTAGGGGGACAGGGTCAGATACGCAGTATTTT. The encoded protein is CSVVRGTGSDTQYF.

The chain employs TRBV6-2 or TRBV6-3 and TRBJ1-1, with D tentatively TRBD1 (5 bases). V lost 10 bases, J lost 4 bases, and 16 bases lay in between. The CDR3 length is 13 residues. CDR1 MNHEY and CDR2 SVGEGT come from the germline V gene. This chain's CDR3 is CATVQQVTTEAFF. In DNA, the CDR3 is TGTGCCACCGTCCAACAGGTGACCACTGAAGCTTTCTTT.

The CDR3, as DNA: TGTGCCACCAGTGATTCAAGGGGATCTGGAAACACCATATATTTT. Translated, it gives CATSDSRGSGNTIYF. The rearrangement joins TRBV24-1 to TRBJ1-3; tentatively, D is TRBD1 (5 bases). CDR1 and CDR2 from the germline V gene are KGHDR and SFDVKD. The CDR3 has 15 amino acids. V was shortened by 2 bases and J by 1 base, with 8 bases between the two germline ends.